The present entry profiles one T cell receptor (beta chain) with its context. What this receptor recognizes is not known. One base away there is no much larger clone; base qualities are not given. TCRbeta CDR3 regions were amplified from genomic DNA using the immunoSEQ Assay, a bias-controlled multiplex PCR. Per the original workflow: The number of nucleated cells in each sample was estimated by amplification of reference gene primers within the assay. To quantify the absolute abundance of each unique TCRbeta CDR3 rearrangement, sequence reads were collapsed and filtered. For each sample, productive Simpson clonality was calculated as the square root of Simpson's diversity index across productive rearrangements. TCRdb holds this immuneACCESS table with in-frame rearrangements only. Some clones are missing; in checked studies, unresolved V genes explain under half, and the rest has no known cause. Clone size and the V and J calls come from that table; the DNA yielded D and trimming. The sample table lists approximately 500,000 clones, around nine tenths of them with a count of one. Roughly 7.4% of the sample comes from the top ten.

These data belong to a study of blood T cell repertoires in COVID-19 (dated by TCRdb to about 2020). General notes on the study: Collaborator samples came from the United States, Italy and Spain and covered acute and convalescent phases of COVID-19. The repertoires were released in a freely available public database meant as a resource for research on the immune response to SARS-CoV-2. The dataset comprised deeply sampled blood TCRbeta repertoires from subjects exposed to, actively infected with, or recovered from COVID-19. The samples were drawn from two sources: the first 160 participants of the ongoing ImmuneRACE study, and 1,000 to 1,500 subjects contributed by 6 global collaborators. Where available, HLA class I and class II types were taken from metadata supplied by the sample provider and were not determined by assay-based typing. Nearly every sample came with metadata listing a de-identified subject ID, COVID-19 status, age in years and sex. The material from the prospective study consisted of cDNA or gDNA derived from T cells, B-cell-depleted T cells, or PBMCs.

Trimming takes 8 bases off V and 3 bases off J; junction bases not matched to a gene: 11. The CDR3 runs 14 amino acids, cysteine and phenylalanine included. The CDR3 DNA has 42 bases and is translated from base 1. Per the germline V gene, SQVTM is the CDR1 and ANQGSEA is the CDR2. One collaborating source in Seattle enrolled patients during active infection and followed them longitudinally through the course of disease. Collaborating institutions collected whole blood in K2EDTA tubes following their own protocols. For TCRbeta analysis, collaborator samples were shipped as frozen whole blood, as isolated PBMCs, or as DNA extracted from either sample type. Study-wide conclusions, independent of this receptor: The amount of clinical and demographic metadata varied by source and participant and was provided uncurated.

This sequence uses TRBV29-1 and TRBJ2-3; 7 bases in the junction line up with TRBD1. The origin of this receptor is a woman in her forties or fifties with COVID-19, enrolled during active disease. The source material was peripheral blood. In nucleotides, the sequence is TGCAGCATTTCCGGGACAGAGGAGACAGATACGCAGTATTTT. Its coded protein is CSISGTEETDTQYF.